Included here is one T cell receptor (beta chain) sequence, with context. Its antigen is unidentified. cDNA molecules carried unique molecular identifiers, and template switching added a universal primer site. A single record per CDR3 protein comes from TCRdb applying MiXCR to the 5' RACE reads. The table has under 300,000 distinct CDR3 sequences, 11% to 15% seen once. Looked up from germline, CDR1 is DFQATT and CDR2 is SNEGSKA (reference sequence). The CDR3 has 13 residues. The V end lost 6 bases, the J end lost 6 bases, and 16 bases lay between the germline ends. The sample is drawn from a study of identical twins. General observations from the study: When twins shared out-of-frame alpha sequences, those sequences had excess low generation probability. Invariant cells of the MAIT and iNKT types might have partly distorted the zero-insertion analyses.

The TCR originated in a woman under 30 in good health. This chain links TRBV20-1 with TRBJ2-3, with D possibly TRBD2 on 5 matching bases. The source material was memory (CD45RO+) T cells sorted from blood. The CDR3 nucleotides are TGCAGTGCGACGGCGGGCGCTGGGGATACGCAGTATTTT. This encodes CSATAGAGDTQYF.